The TCR beta chain under discussion was sequenced for a study of Tregs in tolerant kidney transplant recipients (dated by TCRdb to about 2019). General notes on the study: The study applied TCRbeta sequencing to find donor-specific regulatory T cells before combined kidney and bone marrow transplantation and then followed those same cells after transplant. Several methods of expanding Tregs specific for an allogeneic donor were compared by TCRbeta repertoire sequencing in a few healthy controls. Paper-wide results and their limitations: Expanding Tregs with activated donor B cells appeared to identify the most biologically relevant and donor-specific TCRbeta repertoire. Biological reproducibility was not examined directly, but technical replication error appeared to be minimal. Because only a small number of patients were included, the study had limitations, and the results will need to be validated in larger populations as well as under other immunosuppression protocols.

For TCRbeta CDR3 sequencing, genomic DNA from the sorted cells was extracted using the QIAGEN DNeasy Blood and Tissue Kit. Through immunoSEQ, high-throughput TCRbeta CDR3 sequencing was done commercially, including PCR amplification with internal controls and bias correction. Regarding the original processing steps: A unique productive TCRbeta sequence was defined by the CDR3 nucleotide sequence when primers matched, and otherwise by the CDR3 amino acid sequence together with the Vbeta and Jbeta genes. As a correction for sorting error, sequences shared between sorted populations at a frequency ratio of 2:1 or less were discarded, and the remaining shared sequences were assigned to the higher population. A sequence was defined as donor-reactive if the sequence was expanded at least 5-fold in CFSE-low cells compared with unstimulated cells and had a frequency of at least 0.01% in CFSE-low cells. Repertoire divergence was quantified by Jensen-Shannon divergence calculated from the top 100 TCRbeta sequences ranked by frequency. For samples with multiple sequencing runs, sorting error was corrected separately for each run before the runs were pooled. TCRdb carries this immuneACCESS record with in-frame sequences only. Its versions omit some clonotypes, under half of them owing to an unresolved V gene in the studies checked, with the rest unexplained. The V and J calls and clone size were taken over from that table, and D and trimming were inferred from the DNA. This sample lists 200,000 to 300,000 clones; approximately 83% were detected once. Clones ranked in the top ten supply over 0.5% of the sample.

As concerns this clone: Its antigen is unknown. No much larger clonotype is one base removed from it; base qualities were not supplied.

Counted from cysteine to phenylalanine, this CDR3 has 14 amino acids. The only DNA kept is the CDR3, 42 bases in frame from the first base. V is cut by 6 bases and J by 8 bases, and the space between the germline ends is 19 bases. Looking up the germline V gene yields CDR1 MNHEY and CDR2 SVGAGI. Thawed PBMCs were FACS-sorted into unstimulated Tregs (CD4+CD25+CD127-), CD4+ non-Tregs (CD4+CD25-), CD4 cells and CD8 cells. Healthy control blood was obtained either as purchased buffy coats or from healthy volunteers. Healthy control blood was separated into PBMCs by Ficoll density gradient and cryopreserved, and patient PBMCs were collected both before and after transplant.

Material: CD4+ T cells from blood. The source of this sequence is a human donor in good health. Rearrangement joined TRBV6-5 to TRBJ1-2, with TRBD1 tentatively as D gene (5 bases match). The nucleotide sequence is given as TGTGCCAGCAGCCCCAGCCGAGGGGCTTGGGGCTACACCTTC. Its coded protein is CASSPSRGAWGYTF.